A single sample gave rise to the 18 T cell receptor beta chains below, sequenced in a study of T-cell memory formation after mild COVID-19. TCRdb called the 5' RACE reads again in MiXCR, with one record for every CDR3 protein. The sample holds more than 450,000 distinct CDR3 sequences, approximately 19% seen once. Source material: PBMCs or a T cell subset sorted from them (not recorded which). These receptors originate from an adult woman who had mild COVID-19 (a few samples of this study predate the infection). Cell type and time point are not known.

The chain has TRBV5-1 and TRBJ2-3; perhaps TRBD2 as D (5 bases). Trimming removed 2 bases at V and 4 bases at J, with 17 bases between. Germline assignment: CDR1 SGHRS and CDR2 YFSETQ. This CDR3 region has 16 residues. CDR3 bases: TGCGCCAGCAGCTTTACACCGACGTTGAGGGCAGATACGCAGTATTTT. It specifies CASSFTPTLRADTQYF.

The chain is built from TRBV15 and TRBJ1-5; D uncertain. The germline V gene encodes CDR1 LNHNV and CDR2 YYDKDF (reference sequence). The length of the CDR3 is 15 residues. Trimming shortened V by 0 bases and J by 1 base, and 7 bases separated the two germline ends. As DNA, the CDR3 is TGTGCCACCAGCAGAGATCGGTGGAGCAATCAGCCCCAGCATTTT. Protein: CATSRDRWSNQPQHF.

The chain combines TRBV20-1 with TRBJ1-2; D is perhaps TRBD1 (6 bases). Trimming stripped 5 bases from V and 4 bases from J, with 11 bases between. Germline V lookup: CDR1 DFQATT, CDR2 SNEGSKA (reference sequence). The length of the CDR3 is 12 residues. The CDR3 DNA follows: TGCAGTGCTGAGGTCAGGGGCTATGGCTACACCTTC. Translation: CSAEVRGYGYTF.

V gene TRBV12-3 or TRBV12-4 combines with J gene TRBJ1-4; D is possibly TRBD1 (5 bases). CDR3 length: 16 amino acids. V was cut by 4 bases and J by 5 bases, with 17 bases left in between. CDR3 sequence reads: CASSSHQAGGNEKLFF. The CDR3 bases are TGTGCCAGCAGTTCTCACCAAGCGGGGGGAAATGAAAAACTGTTTTTT.

In this sample, this clonotype turned up a few times. The chain combines TRBV18 with TRBJ2-3; D ambiguous. The germline gives CDR1 KGHSH, CDR2 LQKENI. Trimming removed 2 bases from V and 2 bases from J, with 5 bases in between. This CDR3 is 13 amino acids long. The CDR3 region is CASSPAITDTQYF. CDR3 nucleotides: TGTGCCAGCTCACCAGCGATCACAGATACGCAGTATTTT.

There are a few counts of this clonotype. The V and J genes are TRBV2 and TRBJ2-4, with 9 nucleotides matching TRBD2. Germline V gene sequence: CDR1 SNHLY, CDR2 FYNNEI. The ends lost 8 bases at V and 0 bases at J; junction bases unmatched: 5. This CDR3 is built from 15 residues. In DNA, the CDR3 is TGTGCCAGCCGCAAACTAGCGGGAGCCAAAAACATTCAGTACTTC. As protein: CASRKLAGAKNIQYF.

The chain carries TRBV24-1 and TRBJ1-1; TRBD1 is a possible D gene (6 bases). Germline loops: CDR1 KGHDR, CDR2 SFDVKD. There are 15 residues in the CDR3. Trimming removed 7 bases from V and 5 bases from J, with 19 bases in between. CDR3 DNA: TGTGCCACCAGGACCTCTGAGACAGGTGGGACTGAAGCTTTCTTT. Translating it yields CATRTSETGGTEAFF.

V usage is TRBV10-3 and J usage is TRBJ1-1; TRBD1 is a possible D gene (5 bases). The V and J ends lost 3 bases and 1 base respectively, with 15 bases between them. Germline CDR1 ENHRY, CDR2 SYGVKD. This CDR3 is built from 16 residues. The CDR3 sequence: CAISDTGTSANTEAFF. CDR3 nucleotides: TGTGCCATCAGTGACACTGGGACCTCAGCGAACACTGAAGCTTTCTTT.

The rearrangement joins TRBV6-6 to TRBJ1-1; 7 nucleotides match TRBD1. This CDR3 is 14 amino acids long. The ends lost 2 bases at V and 6 bases at J; junction bases unmatched: 6. CDR1 is MNHNY and CDR2 is SVGAGI in the germline V gene (reference sequence). DNA of the CDR3: TGTGCCAGCAGTTACAGGGGGCTGGAAGCTGAAGCTTTCTTT. Translated: CASSYRGLEAEAFF.

This chain uses TRBV29-1 with TRBJ1-2; D is ambiguous. The length of the CDR3 is 13 residues. The germline V gene has CDR1 SQVTM and CDR2 ANQGSEA. V was pared by 6 bases and J by 3 bases, with 14 bases between. CDR3 sequence (DNA): TGCAGCGTGACCGCACGGGGTTACTATGGCTACACCTTC. It is translated as CSVTARGYYGYTF.

The rearrangement uses TRBV28 and TRBJ2-7; 11 nucleotides agree with TRBD2. J gave up 12 bases and V 4 bases, and 11 bases lay outside the gene matches. This CDR3 spans 14 amino acids. Germline V gene lookup returns CDR1 MDHEN and CDR2 SYDVKM. The CDR3, as DNA: TGTGCCAGCAGTTCTCCTAGCGGGAGGATAGAACTGTACTTC. It is translated as CASSSPSGRIELYF.

This clonotype was seen a few times. The rearrangement joins TRBV6-4 to TRBJ2-1; 10 nucleotides agree with TRBD2. This CDR3 is built from 17 residues. CDR1 is MRHNA, CDR2 SNTAGT, per germline. After removal of 3 bases from V and 9 bases from J, the junction contained 14 bases not matched to a gene. CDR3 nucleotides: TGTGCCAGCAGTGAGAGGGTTAGCGGGGGGCAGAGGAGTGAGCAGTTCTTC. Encoded protein: CASSERVSGGQRSEQFF.

This clonotype has a handful of counts. The V call is TRBV12-3 or TRBV12-4, the J call TRBJ1-1; D not resolved. V lost 1 base to trimming and J lost 1 base, with 10 bases between them. This CDR3 region has 15 residues. The CDR3 DNA reads TGTGCCAGCAGTTTAGTGCCGGGAGCGAACACTGAAGCTTTCTTT. This sequence encodes CASSLVPGANTEAFF.

The chain is built from TRBV27 and TRBJ2-7; D uncertain. Trimming left V 5 bases short and J 6 bases short, with 14 bases between. The CDR3 sequence is 13 residues long. Germline values: CDR1 MNHEY, CDR2 SMNVEV (reference sequence). The chain's CDR3 is CASSHSGELEQYF. The CDR3 DNA reads as TGTGCCAGCAGTCACAGTGGGGAACTCGAGCAGTACTTC.

This chain joins TRBV5-1 and TRBJ2-7; TRBD1 or TRBD2 may be the D gene (5 bases each). V was cut by 3 bases and J by 3 bases, with 13 bases left in between. The CDR3 is 14 amino acids. Germline lookup yields CDR1 SGHRS and CDR2 YFSETQ. The CDR3 DNA reads TGCGCCAGCAGCTCGTCGGGGACGAACTACGAGCAGTACTTC. It yields the protein CASSSSGTNYEQYF.

The chain uses TRBV7-9 and TRBJ1-2; no definite D call. With 6 bases removed from V and 1 base from J, the gap between germline ends came to 6 bases. The CDR3 spans 12 residues. Germline V gene data show CDR1 as SEHNR and CDR2 as FQNEAQ (reference sequence). CDR3 DNA sequence: TGTGCCAGCAGTCCTGATAACTATGGCTACACCTTC. Protein: CASSPDNYGYTF.

This clonotype was seen more than once but under ten times. The chain employs TRBV6-2 or TRBV6-3 and TRBJ2-1; D is unresolved. The length of the CDR3 is 13 residues. Trimming cost V 6 bases and J 2 bases, with 8 bases left between them. CDR1 MNHEY and CDR2 SVGEGT come from the germline V gene. CDR3: CASSSSPYNEQFF. CDR3 sequence (DNA): TGTGCCAGCAGCTCCTCTCCCTACAATGAGCAGTTCTTC.

J is TRBJ2-2 and V is TRBV4-1; D unresolved. Germline V lookup: CDR1 MGHRA, CDR2 YSYEKL. The V and J ends lost 1 base and 1 base respectively, with 4 bases between them. The CDR3 contains 14 residues. For the CDR3, the DNA is TGCGCCAGCAGCCAAGCGAAGAACACCGGGGAGCTGTTTTTT. Its translation is CASSQAKNTGELFF.